This T cell receptor beta chain is drawn from a study of shared clonotypes between healthy human individuals. General study results and limits: Blood was the only sampled material, and tissue repertoires likely differ. A generally larger estimated richness was seen in naive subsets than in memory subsets.

This CDR3 has 14 amino acids. The V end was cut by 4 bases, the J end by 6 bases, with 14 bases between. Per the germline V gene, CDR1 is SGHAT and CDR2 is FQNNGV. Adult donors, all healthy and HIV-negative, had no recent acute infections or vaccinations. On this clone: The antigen is undetermined.

At the deep level, the assay was run. This table comes from immunoSEQ multiplex PCR, and its TCRdb copy is limited to in-frame clones, with some not included. The sample shows about 1.5 million clones, approximately 98% of them seen only once. This clonotype was obtained from a man younger than 45 in good health. V is TRBV11-2 and J is TRBJ2-3, with D unclear. The source material was naive CD4+ T cells sorted from blood. Subset described: CD45RA+ positively selected. The CDR3 protein is CASSSNNETDTQYF. CDR3 in DNA: TGTGCCAGCAGCTCCAATAACGAAACGGATACGCAGTATTTT.